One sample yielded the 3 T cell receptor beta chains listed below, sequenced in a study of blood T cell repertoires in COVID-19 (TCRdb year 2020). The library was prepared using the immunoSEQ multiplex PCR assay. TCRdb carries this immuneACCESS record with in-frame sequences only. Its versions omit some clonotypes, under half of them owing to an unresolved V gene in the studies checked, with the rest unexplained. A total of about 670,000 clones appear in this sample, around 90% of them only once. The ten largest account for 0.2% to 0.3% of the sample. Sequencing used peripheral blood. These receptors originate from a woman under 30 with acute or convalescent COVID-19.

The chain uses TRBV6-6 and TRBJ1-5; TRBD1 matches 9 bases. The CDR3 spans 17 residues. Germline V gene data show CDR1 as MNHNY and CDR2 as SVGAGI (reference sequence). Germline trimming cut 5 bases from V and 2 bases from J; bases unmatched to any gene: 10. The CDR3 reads CASSPSRQGVGNQPQHF. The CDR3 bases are TGTGCCAGCAGTCCCTCCCGACAGGGGGTTGGCAATCAGCCCCAGCATTTT.

CDR3 protein: CASSFGTANPYEQYF. The DNA for the CDR3 is TGTGCCAGCAGCTTCGGGACTGCTAACCCCTACGAGCAGTACTTC. The rearrangement uses TRBV5-6 and TRBJ2-7, with D possibly TRBD2 on 6 matching bases. The germline gives CDR1 SGHDT, CDR2 YYEEEE. The ends were cut back, 2 bases at V and 2 bases at J, with 14 bases in the middle. The length of the CDR3 is 15 residues.

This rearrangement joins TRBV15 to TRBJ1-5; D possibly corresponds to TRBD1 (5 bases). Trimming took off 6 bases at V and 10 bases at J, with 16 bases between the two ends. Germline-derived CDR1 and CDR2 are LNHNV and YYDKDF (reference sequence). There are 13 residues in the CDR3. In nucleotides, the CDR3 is TGTGCCACCAGGGAAGGGGCAGTGAGTCCCCAGCATTTT. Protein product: CATREGAVSPQHF. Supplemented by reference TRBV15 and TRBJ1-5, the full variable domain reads DAMVIQNPRYQVTQFGKPVTLSCSQTLNHNVMYWYQQKSSQAPKLLFHYYDKDFNNEADTPDNFQSRRPNTSFCFLDIRSPGLGDTAMYLCATREGAVSPQHFGDGTRLSIL.